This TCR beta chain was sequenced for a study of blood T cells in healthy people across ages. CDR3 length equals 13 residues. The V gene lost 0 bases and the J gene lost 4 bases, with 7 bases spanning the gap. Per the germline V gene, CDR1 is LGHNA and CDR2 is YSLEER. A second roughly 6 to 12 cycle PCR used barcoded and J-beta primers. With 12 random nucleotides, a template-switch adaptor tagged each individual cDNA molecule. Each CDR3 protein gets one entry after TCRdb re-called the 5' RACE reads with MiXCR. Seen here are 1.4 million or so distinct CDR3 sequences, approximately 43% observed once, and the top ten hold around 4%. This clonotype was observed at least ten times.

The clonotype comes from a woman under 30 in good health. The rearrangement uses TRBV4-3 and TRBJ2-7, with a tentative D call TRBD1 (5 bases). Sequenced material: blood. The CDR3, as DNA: TGCGCCAGCAGCCAAGATAGGGGTTACGAGCAGTACTTC. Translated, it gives CASSQDRGYEQYF.